This is a list of T cell receptor beta chains from one sample in a study of cytomegalovirus exposure and HLA in healthy donors. Produced via immunoSEQ multiplex PCR; TCRdb's table is partial and in-frame only. The sample has about 190,000 clones, almost 80% seen once. Specimen: PBMCs. These receptors were obtained from a woman younger than 30 in good health and CMV-seronegative. Both conserved end residues are part of each CDR3. D genes are given only for firm matches. Size values are once, few and many counts, or a class for expanded clones, and some rows have none.

V gene	clone size	CDR3 length	J gene	D gene	CDR3 DNA	CDR3 protein
TRBV7-3	-	13	TRBJ1-1	TRBD1	TGTGCCAGCAGCTTCGACAGGGGTACTGAAGCTTTCTTT	CASSFDRGTEAFF
TRBV27	-	12	TRBJ1-5	-	TGTGCCAGCAGTTTCTTAGATCAGCCCCAGCATTTT	CASSFLDQPQHF
TRBV29-1	-	14	TRBJ1-1	TRBD1	TGCAGCGTTGACAAACGACAGGGAGACACTGAAGCTTTCTTT	CSVDKRQGDTEAFF
TRBV28	-	17	TRBJ1-3	TRBD1	TGTGCCAGCAGTTTAGAAGGACAGGACGTCTCTGGAAACACCATATATTTT	CASSLEGQDVSGNTIYF
TRBV10-1	-	14	TRBJ2-7	TRBD2	TGCGCCCGCACCCCTAGCGGACTATTCTACGAGCAGTACTTC	CARTPSGLFYEQYF
TRBV11-2	-	16	TRBJ2-3	TRBD1	TGTGCCAGCAGCCCCACGGGACAGGGGAGCACAGATACGCAGTATTTT	CASSPTGQGSTDTQYF
TRBV29-1	-	13	TRBJ1-2	-	TGCAGCGTTGAGATGGTGGGGGGTTATGGCTACACCTTC	CSVEMVGGYGYTF
TRBV10-3	-	13	TRBJ1-1	-	TGTGCCATCAGTGAGTTGCAGGACACTGAAGCTTTCTTT	CAISELQDTEAFF
TRBV19	-	15	TRBJ1-2	TRBD1	TGTGCCAGTAGTCCGTCAGGGGGAAGTCACTATGGCTACACCTTC	CASSPSGGSHYGYTF
TRBV19	once	14	TRBJ1-5	-	TGTGCCAGTGGACCACAGGGATTGGGTCAGCCCCAGCATTTT	CASGPQGLGQPQHF
TRBV11-2	-	14	TRBJ1-5	TRBD1	TGTGCCAGCAGCCTCCAGGGGGACTATCAGCCCCAGCATTTT	CASSLQGDYQPQHF
TRBV5-6	-	12	TRBJ2-1	-	TGTGCCAGCAGCCCCATAGACAGTGAGCAGTTCTTC	CASSPIDSEQFF
TRBV7-3	-	13	TRBJ1-1	-	TGTGCCAGCAGTTTGGAGGGGAACACTGAAGCTTTCTTT	CASSLEGNTEAFF
TRBV2	few	12	TRBJ1-2	-	TGTGCCAGCAGTGAACCCAGCTATGGCTACACCTTC	CASSEPSYGYTF
TRBV9	-	13	TRBJ2-5	TRBD1	TGTGCCAGCAGCACGGACAGGGAAGAGACCCAGTACTTC	CASSTDREETQYF
TRBV2	-	13	TRBJ1-3	-	TGTGCCAGCAGGGTCCAGGGTGTAAACACCATATATTTT	CASRVQGVNTIYF
TRBV5-1	-	13	TRBJ2-1	-	TGCGCCAGCGCCGAGGTCTCCTACAATGAGCAGTTCTTC	CASAEVSYNEQFF
TRBV7-6	once	15	TRBJ1-1	-	TGTGCCAGCAGCTTAGAGTGGGCAGGGAACACTGAAGCTTTCTTT	CASSLEWAGNTEAFF
TRBV6-5	few	15	TRBJ1-4	TRBD1	TGTGCCAGCAGTTACTCGACAGGGAGAGGTGAAAAACTGTTTTTT	CASSYSTGRGEKLFF
TRBV2	-	16	TRBJ2-2	TRBD2	TGTGCCATCGGACTAGCGGGAGTGGGGGGCACCGGGGAGCTGTTTTTT	CAIGLAGVGGTGELFF
TRBV2	-	15	TRBJ1-3	TRBD1	TGTGCCAGCAGGGAAAAGACAGGGGGCGGAAACACCATATATTTT	CASREKTGGGNTIYF
TRBV6-1	-	14	TRBJ2-7	TRBD1	TGTGCCAGCAGGGGACAGGGGGCCTCCTACGAGCAGTACTTC	CASRGQGASYEQYF
TRBV19	-	16	TRBJ2-2	TRBD2	TGTGCCAGTAGTATGGAAGCGGGGGAGAACACCGGGGAGCTGTTTTTT	CASSMEAGENTGELFF
TRBV7-9	-	15	TRBJ2-4	-	TGTTCCAGCAGCTTAGTTTCGGGGGTGAAAAACATTCAGTACTTC	CSSSLVSGVKNIQYF
TRBV7-2	-	15	TRBJ2-3	-	TGTGCCAGCAGCCGTGACGGGGGTGGGAGAGATACGCAGTATTTT	CASSRDGGGRDTQYF
TRBV7-9	-	15	TRBJ2-1	-	TGTGCCAGCAGCTTAGAGGCAGGGGAATACAATGAGCAGTTCTTC	CASSLEAGEYNEQFF
TRBV15	-	14	TRBJ2-3	-	TGTGCCACTAAACCCGTCGACACCTATTTTGCGCAGTATTTT	CATKPVDTYFAQYF
TRBV28	-	17	TRBJ1-5	TRBD1	TGTGCCAGCAGCCGAATCCCGACAGGGTATAGCAATCAGCCCCAGCATTTT	CASSRIPTGYSNQPQHF
TRBV27	-	12	TRBJ2-7	-	TGTGCCAGCAGTTTATCCGGGTACGAGCAGTACTTC	CASSLSGYEQYF
TRBV6-4	-	13	TRBJ1-5	-	TGTGCCAGCAGTGAGGAGAGCAATCAGCCCCAGCATTTT	CASSEESNQPQHF
TRBV5-8	-	14	TRBJ2-7	TRBD1	TGTGCCAGCAGGAAGACAGGGGGCGGTTACGAGCAGTACTTC	CASRKTGGGYEQYF
TRBV5-6	few	16	TRBJ2-7	-	TGTGCCAGCAGCGGAATATTTCAGGGGCAACCCTACGAGCAGTACTTC	CASSGIFQGQPYEQYF
TRBV28	-	12	TRBJ1-2	TRBD1	TGTGCCAGCAGTCAGACAGGGTACGGCTACACCTTC	CASSQTGYGYTF
TRBV27	-	11	TRBJ2-7	-	TGTGCCAGCACATGGGCCAGCGAGCAGTACTTC	CASTWASEQYF
TRBV9	once	14	TRBJ2-5	TRBD1	TGTGCCAGCAGCATTTCGACAGGGCAAGAGACCCAGTACTTC	CASSISTGQETQYF
TRBV6-1	once	16	TRBJ2-2	-	TGTGCCAGCAGTGAAGCAAGGCAGGGCAACACCGGGGAGCTGTTTTTT	CASSEARQGNTGELFF
TRBV15	-	13	TRBJ2-1	-	TGTGCCACCAGCAGCCCTCAGGGGAACCGGCAGTTCTTC	CATSSPQGNRQFF
TRBV9	-	16	TRBJ1-1	TRBD1	TGTGCCAGCAGCCCCCGACATTCTCAGGGGGACACTGAAGCTTTCTTT	CASSPRHSQGDTEAFF
TRBV28	-	15	TRBJ1-5	-	TGTGCCAGCAGTTTATCACTGGGGCAAAATCAGCCCCAGCATTTT	CASSLSLGQNQPQHF
TRBV6-1	-	14	TRBJ2-5	TRBD2	TGTGCCAGCAGGAAACTAGCGAGGGAAGAGACCCAGTACTTC	CASRKLAREETQYF
TRBV28	-	17	TRBJ1-6	TRBD1	TGTGCCAGCAGAACGGACAGGGGATTAGGCTATAATTCACCCCTCCACTTT	CASRTDRGLGYNSPLHF
TRBV25-1	few	14	TRBJ1-1	TRBD1	TGTGCCAGCAGTGACGACAGGGGAGGCACTGAAGCTTTCTTT	CASSDDRGGTEAFF
TRBV29-1	-	11	TRBJ2-1	-	TGCAGCGCAGGACAGAACAATGAGCAGTTCTTC	CSAGQNNEQFF
TRBV6-1	-	13	TRBJ1-5	TRBD1	TGTGCCAGCTGGGACAGGGGGCTTCAGCCCCAGCATTTT	CASWDRGLQPQHF
TRBV28	-	12	TRBJ1-4	-	TGTGCCAGCAGTTTACAGAATGAAAAACTGTTTTTT	CASSLQNEKLFF
TRBV29-1	once	14	TRBJ1-2	-	TGCAGCGTTGCCCTACTCGGGGGGTTGGATGGCTACACCTTC	CSVALLGGLDGYTF
TRBV14	-	15	TRBJ2-1	-	TGTGCCAGCAGCCAAGTAGTCGGGGGAAACAATGAGCAGTTCTTC	CASSQVVGGNNEQFF
TRBV27	-	15	TRBJ2-3	-	TGTGCCAGCAGTTTAGCGGATGGTCTCACAGATACGCAGTATTTT	CASSLADGLTDTQYF
TRBV5-1	-	16	TRBJ2-3	TRBD1	TGCGCCAGCAGCGCCTCCGGGACAGGGGTCACAGATACGCAGTATTTT	CASSASGTGVTDTQYF